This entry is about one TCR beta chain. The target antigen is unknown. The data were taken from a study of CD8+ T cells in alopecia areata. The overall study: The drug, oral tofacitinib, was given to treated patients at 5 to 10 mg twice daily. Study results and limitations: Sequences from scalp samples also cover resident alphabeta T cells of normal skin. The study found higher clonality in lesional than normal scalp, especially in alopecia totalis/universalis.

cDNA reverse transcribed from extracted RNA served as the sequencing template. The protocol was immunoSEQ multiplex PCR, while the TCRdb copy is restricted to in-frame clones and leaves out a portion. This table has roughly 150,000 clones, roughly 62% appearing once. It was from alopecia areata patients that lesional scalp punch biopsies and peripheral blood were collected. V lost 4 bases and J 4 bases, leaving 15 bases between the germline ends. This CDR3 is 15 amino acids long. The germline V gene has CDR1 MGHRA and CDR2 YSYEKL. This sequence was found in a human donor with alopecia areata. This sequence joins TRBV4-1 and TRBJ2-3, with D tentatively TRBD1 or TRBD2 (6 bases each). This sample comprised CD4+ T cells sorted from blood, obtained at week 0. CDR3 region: CASSRLGGLADTQYF. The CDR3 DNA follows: TGCGCCAGCAGCCGCCTAGGGGGGCTTGCAGATACGCAGTATTTT.